This T cell receptor (beta chain) was obtained from a study of blood T cell repertoires in COVID-19 (dated by TCRdb to the early 2020s). Background on the whole study: The collaborator samples originated in the United States, Italy and Spain and spanned the acute and convalescent phases of COVID-19. The material from the prospective study consisted of cDNA or gDNA derived from T cells, B-cell-depleted T cells, or PBMCs. Deeply sampled blood TCRbeta repertoires from subjects exposed to, actively infected with, or recovered from COVID-19 were included in the dataset. The repertoires were released in a freely available public database meant as a resource for research on the immune response to SARS-CoV-2. The samples were drawn from two sources: the first 160 participants of the ongoing ImmuneRACE study, and 1,200 or so subjects contributed by 6 global collaborators. Nearly every sample came with metadata listing a de-identified subject ID, COVID-19 status, age in years and sex. HLA class I and class II types, where available, came from metadata supplied by the sample provider rather than from assay-based typing.

Collaborating institutions collected whole blood in K2EDTA tubes following their own protocols. Collaborator samples were shipped for TCRbeta analysis as frozen whole blood, isolated PBMCs, or DNA extracted from either sample type. TCRbeta CDR3 regions were amplified from genomic DNA by means of the immunoSEQ Assay, a bias-controlled multiplex PCR. The original methods were these. The number of nucleated cells in each sample was estimated by amplification of reference gene primers within the assay. To quantify the absolute abundance of each unique TCRbeta CDR3 rearrangement, sequence reads were collapsed and filtered. For each sample, productive Simpson clonality was calculated as the square root of Simpson's diversity index over productive rearrangements. This immuneACCESS table, as held by TCRdb, lists in-frame sequences with V and J called but not all clones. Of the missing ones, under half trace to an unresolved V gene in checked studies; the others have no known cause. V and J calls and clone size follow that table, whereas D and trimming were derived from the DNA. Across this sample there are 100,000 to 150,000 clones, with around 86% seen only once. Roughly 6.7% of the sample belongs to the ten largest clones.

This clone occurred once. Which antigen it targets is not known. Per-base quality was not reported, and no clone a single base away is much larger than it. Beyond this particular receptor, the publication reports: The amount of clinical and demographic metadata varied by source and participant and was provided uncurated.

Sequencing was performed on peripheral blood. This clonotype was sampled from a man of 80 years or more with active or convalescent COVID-19.

The CDR3 reads as follows: CASTFPGNYEQYF. The base sequence is TGTGCCAGCACCTTTCCCGGGAACTACGAGCAGTACTTC. The sequence links TRBV5-4 to TRBJ2-7; perhaps TRBD2 is the D gene, with 5 bases matching. Including cysteine and phenylalanine, the CDR3 has 13 amino acids. Only CDR3 DNA is held: 39 bases, read in frame from base 1. CDR1 and CDR2 are read off the germline V gene (reference sequence) as SGHNT and YYREEE. V sheds 6 bases and J sheds 3 bases, leaving 13 bases between their ends.